This TCR beta chain was sequenced during a study of blood T cell repertoires in COVID-19. Overall study: Spain, Italy and the United States supplied samples that represented acute and convalescent COVID-19. PBMCs, B-cell-depleted T cells, or T cells were the source of the cDNA or gDNA that made up the material.

Per the germline V gene, CDR1 is LNHDA and CDR2 is SQIVND (reference sequence). The CDR3 is 15 amino acids. V was pared by 6 bases and J by 0 bases, with 9 bases between. Source study methods: Counts of nucleated cells, estimated from reference gene primer amplification, were obtained. TCRdb's table, derived via immunoSEQ multiplex PCR, lists solely in-frame clones and lacks some. That table supplies the V and J calls and clone size; D and trimming were determined from the DNA. The sample has under 250,000 clones, about nine tenths seen once. The clonotype was recovered from a man in his forties with acute or convalescent COVID-19. The genes are TRBV19 and TRBJ2-6, with no clear D. Sequenced sample: peripheral blood. The CDR3 coding sequence is TGTGCCAGTAGACTTACAGCCTCTGGGGCCAACGTCCTGACTTTC. Encoded protein: CASRLTASGANVLTF. The full variable domain, its missing parts supplied by reference TRBV19 and TRBJ2-6, is DGGITQSPKYLFRKEGQNVTLSCEQNLNHDAMYWYRQDPGQGLRLIYYSQIVNDFQKGDIAEGYSVSREKKESFPLTVTSAQKNPTAFYLCASRLTASGANVLTFGAGSRLTVL.